These 10 T cell receptor beta chains originate from one sample sequenced in a study of early T cells in non-severe SARS-CoV-2 infection. TCRdb reprocessed the 5' RACE reads via MiXCR and lists one record per CDR3 protein. The sample holds roughly 29,000 distinct CDR3 sequences, approximately 6.4% seen once. The sample consisted of whole blood, taken at baseline. Receptors were obtained from an adult who was a healthcare worker with PCR-confirmed SARS-CoV-2 infection or an uninfected control (not recorded which).

In this sample, this clonotype turned up many times. The chain couples TRBV18 to TRBJ2-1; 10 bases map to TRBD2. The CDR3 consists of 15 residues. Trimming removed 1 base from V and 7 bases from J; junction bases left unmatched: 4. Germline CDR1 and CDR2: KGHSH and LQKENI. CDR3 in amino acids: CASSPLAGGPNEQFF. Here the CDR3 DNA reads TGTGCCAGCTCACCACTAGCGGGGGGACCTAATGAGCAGTTCTTC.

This clonotype was detected only a few times. This chain joins TRBV7-3 and TRBJ1-6; 7 positions match TRBD1. The V and J ends lost 4 bases and 6 bases, in that order; junction bases with no gene match: 3. The germline CDR1 and CDR2 sequences are SGHTA and FQGTGA. The CDR3 contains 14 residues. The CDR3 DNA follows: TGTGCCAGCAGCTGGGACAGCCTTAATTCACCCCTCCACTTT. Its protein product is CASSWDSLNSPLHF.

The sample holds many counts of this clonotype. This sequence joins TRBV5-4 and TRBJ2-1, with 9 bases matching TRBD2. Germline V gene data show CDR1 as SGHNT and CDR2 as YYREEE (reference sequence). V trimming: 0 bases; J trimming: 4 bases; junction bases outside the gene matches: 11. The CDR3 length is 18 residues. The CDR3 DNA reads TGTGCCAGCAGCTTGGGTATGGGGCTAGCGGGACCTTACAATGAGCAGTTCTTC. This encodes CASSLGMGLAGPYNEQFF.

The rearrangement links TRBV11-2 to TRBJ2-7, with 9 bases that match TRBD2. The junction had 18 bases not matched to a gene; V was cut back by 5 bases and J by 7 bases. This CDR3 has 17 residues. Germline V gives CDR1 SGHAT, CDR2 FQNNGV. CDR3 in amino acids: CASSPPGGGLAGREQYF. The CDR3 nucleotides are TGTGCCAGCAGCCCCCCGGGTGGGGGTCTAGCGGGGAGGGAGCAGTACTTC.

This clonotype appeared many times. The chain has TRBV20-1 and TRBJ1-6; weak D call: TRBD1 (6 bases). Germline-derived CDR1 and CDR2 are DFQATT and SNEGSKA (reference sequence). CDR3 length: 15 residues. With 6 bases removed from V and 0 bases from J, the gap between germline ends came to 12 bases. The CDR3, as DNA: TGCAGTGCAGCAAGGGGGAGCTCCTATAATTCACCCCTCCACTTT. It codes for CSAARGSSYNSPLHF.

This clonotype appeared many times. The chain links TRBV5-1 to TRBJ2-1; D is perhaps TRBD1 (6 bases). CDR3 length equals 13 residues. CDR1 and CDR2 (germline): SGHRS, YFSETQ. V lost 0 bases to trimming and J lost 7 bases, with 8 bases between them. CDR3 coding DNA: TGCGCCAGCAGCTTGGGACAGGAGAATGAGCAGTTCTTC. It specifies CASSLGQENEQFF.

In its sample, this clonotype was seen many times. The chain links TRBV18 to TRBJ1-1; D call uncertain. The CDR3 loop spans 18 amino acids. Trimming took 5 bases from V and 6 from J, leaving 28 bases between them. CDR1 and CDR2 (germline): KGHSH, LQKENI. This CDR3 is CASSSNNRQTLMFAEAFF. The CDR3 DNA reads as TGTGCCAGCTCATCAAATAATAGGCAAACCTTGATGTTCGCTGAAGCTTTCTTT.

This clonotype came up many times. CDR3 in DNA: TGTGCCAGCAGACCAGGACAGGGTAATGGCTACACCTTC. Protein sequence: CASRPGQGNGYTF. This chain joins TRBV6-2 or TRBV6-3 and TRBJ1-2; 8 bases line up with TRBD1. CDR3 size: 13 residues. The germline CDR1 and CDR2 sequences are MNHEY and SVGEGT. V lost 6 bases, J lost 6 bases, and 6 bases stayed unmatched.

The chain links TRBV2 to TRBJ2-1; D not resolved. Germline loops: CDR1 SNHLY, CDR2 FYNNEI. This CDR3 is 14 amino acids long. The V and J ends lost 7 bases and 8 bases respectively, with 18 bases between them. The DNA of the CDR3 is TGTGCCAGCAAGTTTGGGCTGGGTAACGATGAGCAGTTCTTC. Its translation is CASKFGLGNDEQFF. Full variable domain (remainder filled in from reference TRBV2 and TRBJ2-1): EPEVTQTPSHQVTQMGQEVILRCVPISNHLYFYWYRQILGQKVEFLVSFYNNEISEKSEIFDDQFSVERPDGSNFTLKIRSTKLEDSAMYFCASKFGLGNDEQFFGPGTRLTVL.

This clonotype was detected ten times or more. This CDR3 is CASSWPESQETQYF. Written as DNA, the CDR3 is TGTGCTAGCTCTTGGCCGGAGAGCCAAGAGACCCAGTACTTC. J is TRBJ2-5 and V is TRBV7-7; D unclear. The germline V gene has CDR1 SSHAT and CDR2 FNYEAQ (reference sequence). The CDR3 length is 14 residues.